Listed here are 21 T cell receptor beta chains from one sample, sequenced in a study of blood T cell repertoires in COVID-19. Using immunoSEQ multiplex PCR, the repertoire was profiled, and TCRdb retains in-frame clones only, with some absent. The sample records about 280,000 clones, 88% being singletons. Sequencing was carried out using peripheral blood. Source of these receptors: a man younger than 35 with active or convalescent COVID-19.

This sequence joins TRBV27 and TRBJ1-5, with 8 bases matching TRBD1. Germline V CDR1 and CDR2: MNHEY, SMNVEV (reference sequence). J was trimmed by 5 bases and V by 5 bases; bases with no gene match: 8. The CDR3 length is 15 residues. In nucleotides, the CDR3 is TGTGCCAGCAGTCCGACCGACAGGGGCCATCAGCCCCAGCATTTT. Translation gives CASSPTDRGHQPQHF.

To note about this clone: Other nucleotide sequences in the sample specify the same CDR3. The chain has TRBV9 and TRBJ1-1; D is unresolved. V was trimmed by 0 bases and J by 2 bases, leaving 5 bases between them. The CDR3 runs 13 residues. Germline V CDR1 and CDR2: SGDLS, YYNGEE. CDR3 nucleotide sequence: TGTGCCAGCAGCGTAGGGGCAAACACTGAAGCTTTCTTT. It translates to CASSVGANTEAFF.

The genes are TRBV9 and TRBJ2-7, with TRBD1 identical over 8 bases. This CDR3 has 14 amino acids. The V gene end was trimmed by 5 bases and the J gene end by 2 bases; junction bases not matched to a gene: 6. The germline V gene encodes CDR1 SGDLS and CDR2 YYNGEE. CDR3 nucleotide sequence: TGTGCCAGCAGTGCTGGACAGGGCACCTACGAGCAGTACTTC. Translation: CASSAGQGTYEQYF.

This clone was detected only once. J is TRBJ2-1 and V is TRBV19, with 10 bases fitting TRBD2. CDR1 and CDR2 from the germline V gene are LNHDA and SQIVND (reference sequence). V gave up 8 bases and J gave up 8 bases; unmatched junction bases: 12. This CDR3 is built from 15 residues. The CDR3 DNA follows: TGTGCCAGTGGGTACCTAGCGGGGGCTTTCGATGAGCAGTTCTTC. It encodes CASGYLAGAFDEQFF.

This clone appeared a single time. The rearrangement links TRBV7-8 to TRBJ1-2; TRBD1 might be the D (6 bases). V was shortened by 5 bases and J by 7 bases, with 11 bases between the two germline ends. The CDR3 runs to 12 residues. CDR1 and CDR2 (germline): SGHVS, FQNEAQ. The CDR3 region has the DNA TGTGCCAGCAGCGACCGGACAGCTGGCTACACCTTC. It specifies CASSDRTAGYTF.

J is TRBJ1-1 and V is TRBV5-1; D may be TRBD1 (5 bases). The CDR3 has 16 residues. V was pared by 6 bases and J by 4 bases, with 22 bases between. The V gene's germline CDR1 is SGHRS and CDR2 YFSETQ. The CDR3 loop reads CASTPGSWTGGTEAFF. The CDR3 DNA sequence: TGCGCCAGCACCCCAGGCTCCTGGACCGGGGGCACTGAAGCTTTCTTT.

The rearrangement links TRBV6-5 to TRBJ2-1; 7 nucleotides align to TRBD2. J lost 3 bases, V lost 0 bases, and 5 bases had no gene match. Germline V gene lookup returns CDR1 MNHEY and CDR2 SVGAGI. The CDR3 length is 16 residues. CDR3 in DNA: TGTGCCAGCAGTTACTCGGGCGGGGGATTCTACAATGAGCAGTTCTTC. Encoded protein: CASSYSGGGFYNEQFF.

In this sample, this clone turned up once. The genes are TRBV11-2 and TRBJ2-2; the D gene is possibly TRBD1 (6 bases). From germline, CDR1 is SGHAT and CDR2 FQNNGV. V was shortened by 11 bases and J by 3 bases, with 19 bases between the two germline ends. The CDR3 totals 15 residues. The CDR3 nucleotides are TGTGCCGGAGGTCTGACAGGTGATCACACCGGGGAGCTGTTTTTT. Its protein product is CAGGLTGDHTGELFF. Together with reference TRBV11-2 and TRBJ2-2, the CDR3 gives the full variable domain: EAGVAQSPRYKIIEKRQSVAFWCNPISGHATLYWYQQILGQGPKLLIQFQNNGVVDDSQLPKDRFSAERLKGVDSTLKIQPAKLEDSAVYLCAGGLTGDHTGELFFGEGSRLTVL.

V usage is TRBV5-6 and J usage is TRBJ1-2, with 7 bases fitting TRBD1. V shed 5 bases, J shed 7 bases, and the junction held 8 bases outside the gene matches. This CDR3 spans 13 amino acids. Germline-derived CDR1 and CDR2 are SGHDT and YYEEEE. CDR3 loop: CASSLDRDRGYTF. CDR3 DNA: TGTGCCAGCAGTCTAGACAGGGATCGTGGCTACACCTTC.

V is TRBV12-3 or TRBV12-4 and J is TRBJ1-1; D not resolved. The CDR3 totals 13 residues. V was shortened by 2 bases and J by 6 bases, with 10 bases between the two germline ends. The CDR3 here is CASSLSVLAEAFF. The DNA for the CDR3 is TGTGCCAGCAGTTTATCGGTGCTCGCTGAAGCTTTCTTT.

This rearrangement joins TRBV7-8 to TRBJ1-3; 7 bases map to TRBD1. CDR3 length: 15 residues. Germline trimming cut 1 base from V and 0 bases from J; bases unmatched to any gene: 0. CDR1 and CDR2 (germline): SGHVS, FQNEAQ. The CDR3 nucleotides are TGTGCCAGCAGCTTAGGGACAGGCTCTGGAAACACCATATATTTT. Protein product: CASSLGTGSGNTIYF.

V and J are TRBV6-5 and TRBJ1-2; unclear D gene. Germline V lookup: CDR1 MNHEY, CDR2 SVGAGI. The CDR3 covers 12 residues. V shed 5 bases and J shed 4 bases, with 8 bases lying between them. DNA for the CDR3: TGTGCCAGCAGTCGCGAGATCTATGGCTACACCTTC. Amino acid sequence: CASSREIYGYTF.

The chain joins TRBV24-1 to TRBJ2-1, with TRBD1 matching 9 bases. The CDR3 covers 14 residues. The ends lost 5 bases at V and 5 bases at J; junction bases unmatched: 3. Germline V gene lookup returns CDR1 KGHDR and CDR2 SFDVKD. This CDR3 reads CATSGDRVDNEQFF. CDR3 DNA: TGTGCCACCAGTGGGGACAGGGTCGACAATGAGCAGTTCTTC.

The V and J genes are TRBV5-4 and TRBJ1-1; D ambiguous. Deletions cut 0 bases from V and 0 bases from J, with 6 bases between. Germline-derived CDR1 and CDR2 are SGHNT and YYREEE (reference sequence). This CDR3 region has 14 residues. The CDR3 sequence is CASSLVSMNTEAFF. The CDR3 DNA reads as TGTGCCAGCAGCTTGGTTAGTATGAACACTGAAGCTTTCTTT.

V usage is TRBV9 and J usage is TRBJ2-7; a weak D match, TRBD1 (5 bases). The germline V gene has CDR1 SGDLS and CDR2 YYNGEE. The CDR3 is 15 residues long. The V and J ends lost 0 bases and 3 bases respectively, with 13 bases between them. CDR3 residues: CASSVGQDTGYEQYF. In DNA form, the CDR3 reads TGTGCCAGCAGCGTAGGTCAGGACACAGGCTACGAGCAGTACTTC. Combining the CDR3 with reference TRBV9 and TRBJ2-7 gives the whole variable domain DSGVTQTPKHLITATGQRVTLRCSPRSGDLSVYWYQQSLDQGLQFLIQYYNGEERAKGNILERFSAQQFPDLHSELNLSSLELGDSALYFCASSVGQDTGYEQYFGPGTRLTVT.

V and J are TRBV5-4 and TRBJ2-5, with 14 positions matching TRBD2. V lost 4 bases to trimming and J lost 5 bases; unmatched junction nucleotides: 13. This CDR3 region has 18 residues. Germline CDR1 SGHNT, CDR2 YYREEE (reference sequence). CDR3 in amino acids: CASSQGLAGVRMGETQYF. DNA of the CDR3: TGTGCCAGCAGCCAGGGACTAGCGGGGGTCCGGATGGGGGAGACCCAGTACTTC.

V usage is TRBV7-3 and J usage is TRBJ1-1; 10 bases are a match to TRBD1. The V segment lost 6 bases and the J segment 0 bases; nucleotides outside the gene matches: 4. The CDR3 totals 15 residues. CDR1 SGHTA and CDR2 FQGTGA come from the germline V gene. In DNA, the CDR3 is TGTGCCAGCAGGGCGACAGGGGGCATGAACACTGAAGCTTTCTTT. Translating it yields CASRATGGMNTEAFF.

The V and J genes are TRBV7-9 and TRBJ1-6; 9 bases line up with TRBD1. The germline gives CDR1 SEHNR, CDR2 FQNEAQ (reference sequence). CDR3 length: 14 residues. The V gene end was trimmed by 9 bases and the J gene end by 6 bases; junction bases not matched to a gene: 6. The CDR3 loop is CASATGGGNSPLHF. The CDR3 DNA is TGTGCCAGTGCTACAGGGGGCGGTAATTCACCCCTCCACTTT.

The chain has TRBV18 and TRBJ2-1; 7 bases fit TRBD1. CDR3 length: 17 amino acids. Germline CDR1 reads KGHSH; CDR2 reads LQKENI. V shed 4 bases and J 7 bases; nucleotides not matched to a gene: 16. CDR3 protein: CASSLTGRRDLNNEQFF. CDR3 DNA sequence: TGTGCCAGCTCACTGACAGGGCGTCGAGACCTAAATAATGAGCAGTTCTTC.

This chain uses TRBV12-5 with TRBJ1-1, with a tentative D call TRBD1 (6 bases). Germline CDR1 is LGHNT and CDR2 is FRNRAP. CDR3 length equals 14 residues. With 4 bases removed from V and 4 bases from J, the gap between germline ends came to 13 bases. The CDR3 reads CASGWEGGRTEAFF. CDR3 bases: TGTGCTAGTGGTTGGGAGGGGGGGCGCACTGAAGCTTTCTTT.

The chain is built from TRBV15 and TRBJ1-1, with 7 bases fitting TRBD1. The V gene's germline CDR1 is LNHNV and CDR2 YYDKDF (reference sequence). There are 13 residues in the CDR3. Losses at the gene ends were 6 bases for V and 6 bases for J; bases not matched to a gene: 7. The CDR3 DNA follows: TGTGCCACCAGTAACAGGGGACTGGCTGAAGCTTTCTTT. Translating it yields CATSNRGLAEAFF.